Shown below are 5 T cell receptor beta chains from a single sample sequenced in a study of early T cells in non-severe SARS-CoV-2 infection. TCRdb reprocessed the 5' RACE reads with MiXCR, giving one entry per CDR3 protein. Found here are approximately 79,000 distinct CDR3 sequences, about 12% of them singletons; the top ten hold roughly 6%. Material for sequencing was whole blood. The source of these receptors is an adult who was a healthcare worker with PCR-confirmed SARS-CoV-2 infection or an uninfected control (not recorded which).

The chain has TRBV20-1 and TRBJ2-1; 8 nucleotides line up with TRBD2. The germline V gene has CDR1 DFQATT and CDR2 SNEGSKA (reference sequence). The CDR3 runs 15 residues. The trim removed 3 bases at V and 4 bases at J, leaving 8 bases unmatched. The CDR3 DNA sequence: TGCAGTGCTAGGGAACTAGCGGACAGTTACAATGAGCAGTTCTTC. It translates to CSARELADSYNEQFF.

In DNA form, the CDR3 reads TGTGCCAGCAGTTTGGCAGGGGCTGGCTACACCTTC. The encoded protein is CASSLAGAGYTF. The chain has TRBV6-5 and TRBJ1-2; D possibly corresponds to TRBD1 (6 bases). The CDR3 is 12 residues long. In germline, CDR1 is MNHEY, CDR2 SVGAGI. V was clipped by 4 bases and J by 7 bases, with 10 bases between them.

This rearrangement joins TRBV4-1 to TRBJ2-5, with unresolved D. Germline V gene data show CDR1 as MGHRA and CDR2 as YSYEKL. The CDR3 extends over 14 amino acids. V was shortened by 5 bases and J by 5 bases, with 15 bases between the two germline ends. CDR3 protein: CASSNTVGQETQYF. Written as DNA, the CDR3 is TGCGCCAGCAGCAATACAGTTGGCCAGGAGACCCAGTACTTC.

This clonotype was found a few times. CDR3 region: CASRPGTGVYEQYF. The CDR3 DNA reads as TGTGCCAGCAGACCTGGGACAGGGGTGTACGAGCAGTACTTC. The chain joins TRBV27 to TRBJ2-7, with 10 bases identical to TRBD1. Germline CDR1 and CDR2: MNHEY and SMNVEV (reference sequence). Trimming removed 6 bases from V and 4 bases from J; junction bases left unmatched: 6. The CDR3 contains 14 residues.

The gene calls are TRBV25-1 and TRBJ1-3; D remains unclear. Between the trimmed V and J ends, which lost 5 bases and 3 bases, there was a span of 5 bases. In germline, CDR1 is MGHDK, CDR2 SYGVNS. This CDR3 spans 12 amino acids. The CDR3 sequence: CASSFRGNTIYF. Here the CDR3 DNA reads TGTGCCAGCAGTTTTCGTGGAAACACCATATATTTT.